The T cell receptor (beta chain) described here comes from a study of cytomegalovirus exposure and HLA in healthy donors. Whole-study results and caveats: For TCR beta chains, V- and J-gene trimming was later linked to a missense DCLRE1C variant.

To note about this clone: The antigen remains unidentified.

Germline lookup yields CDR1 LNHDA and CDR2 SQIVND (reference sequence). Trimming took 7 bases from V and 1 from J, leaving 14 bases between them. This CDR3 contains 15 residues. PCR used 60 Vbeta primers and 13 Jbeta primers. Assay: immunoSEQ multiplex PCR; the TCRdb copy retains only in-frame clones and omits some. This table has about 170,000 clones, around 74% appearing once. This TCR came from a female donor in good health and CMV-seronegative. The J gene is TRBJ2-4, the V gene TRBV19; a possible D gene is TRBD1 (6 bases). The specimen sequenced was PBMCs. CDR3 region: CASKETGKAKNIQYF. DNA for the CDR3: TGTGCCAGTAAGGAAACAGGGAAGGCCAAAAACATTCAGTACTTC.